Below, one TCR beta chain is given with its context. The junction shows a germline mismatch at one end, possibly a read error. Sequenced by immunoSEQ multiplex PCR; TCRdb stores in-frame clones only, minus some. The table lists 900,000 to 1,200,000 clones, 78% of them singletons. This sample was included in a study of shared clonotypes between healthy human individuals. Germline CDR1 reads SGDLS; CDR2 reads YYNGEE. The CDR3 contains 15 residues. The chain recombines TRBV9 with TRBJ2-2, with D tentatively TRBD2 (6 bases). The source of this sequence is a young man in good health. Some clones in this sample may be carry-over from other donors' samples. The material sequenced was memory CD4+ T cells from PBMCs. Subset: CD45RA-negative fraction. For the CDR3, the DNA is TGTGCCAACAGCGCAGGGACTGCCTCTACCGGGGAGCTGTTTTTT. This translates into CANSAGTASTGELFF. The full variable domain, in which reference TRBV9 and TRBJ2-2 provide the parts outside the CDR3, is DSGVTQTPKHLITATGQRVTLRCSPRSGDLSVYWYQQSLDQGLQFLIQYYNGEERAKGNILERFSAQQFPDLHSELNLSSLELGDSALYFCANSAGTASTGELFFGEGSRLTVL.